This record concerns one T cell receptor beta chain sequence. This record belongs to a study of blood T cell repertoires in COVID-19. Background on the study: From the United States, Italy and Spain came samples of acute and convalescent COVID-19. Sources were T cells, B-cell-depleted T cells, or PBMCs; the material itself was cDNA or gDNA.

Here immunoSEQ multiplex PCR was the method, and the copy in TCRdb shows in-frame clones only, minus some. The sample consists of about 140,000 clones, about 88% of them appearing once. The CDR3 totals 16 residues. Germline lookup yields CDR1 MGHRA and CDR2 YSYEKL. V gave up 0 bases and J gave up 0 bases, with 12 bases separating them. V is TRBV4-1 and J is TRBJ2-7, with D possibly matching TRBD2 (5 bases). Sequencing was done on a sample of peripheral blood. The sequence came from a human donor with COVID-19, enrolled during active disease. The donor label of this sample is uncertain. CDR3 in amino acids: CASSQETGESSYEQYF. Written as DNA, the CDR3 is TGCGCCAGCAGCCAAGAGACTGGGGAGAGCTCCTACGAGCAGTACTTC.